This entry is about one T cell receptor (beta chain). As yet, its antigen is unknown. Using immunoSEQ multiplex PCR, the repertoire was profiled, and TCRdb retains in-frame clones only, with some absent. This table holds 660,000 or so clones, around 96% found once. This sample stems from a study of shared clonotypes between healthy human individuals. Whole-study context: Two women and three men aged 18 to 49 served as donors. Per-donor plates numbered three CD4 naive, three CD4 memory, two CD8 naive and one CD8 memory. The study, taken as a whole, reports: Among several donors, approximately 4.6% of naive CD4 clonotypes were found in common.

V was clipped by 0 bases and J by 0 bases; unmatched bases: 4. Germline CDR1 MRHNA, CDR2 SNTAGT. The CDR3 runs to 17 residues. The naive CD8 fraction comprised CD45RO-negative cells positively selected for CCR7 and excluded terminally differentiated effector memory CD45RA+ cells. The chain recombines TRBV6-4 with TRBJ2-7; 11 bases agree with TRBD2. The TCR was taken from a woman aged 25 to 39 in good health. Sequencing was performed on naive CD8+ T cells sorted from blood. The CDR3 sequence is CASSDSTSGSGSYEQYF. The CDR3 DNA reads TGTGCCAGCAGTGACTCTACTAGCGGGAGTGGCTCCTACGAGCAGTACTTC.